Below, 6 T cell receptor beta chains from the same sample are listed, as sequenced in a study of cytomegalovirus exposure and HLA in healthy donors. Both 60 Vbeta primers and 13 Jbeta primers went into the PCR. Profiled with immunoSEQ multiplex PCR; TCRdb holds only in-frame clones, not every one. The sample yields 150,000 to 200,000 clones, roughly 87% seen once. The sequenced sample was PBMCs. The receptor source for this set is a boy aged 2-9 years in good health and CMV-seronegative.

This chain uses TRBV2 with TRBJ1-5, with D possibly being TRBD1 (6 bases). The CDR3 spans 14 residues. V dropped 11 bases and J dropped 5 bases, with 19 bases sitting between them. Germline CDR1 reads SNHLY; CDR2 reads FYNNEI. The CDR3 bases are TGTGCCGGGTCAGAAGGGGGTGGCGATCAGCCCCAGCATTTT. It specifies CAGSEGGGDQPQHF.

DNA of the CDR3: TGTGCCAGCCTATGGGGCGGGAGTGGGAATGAGCAGTTCTTC. This gives the protein CASLWGGSGNEQFF. This chain links TRBV6-1 with TRBJ2-1, with 7 bases aligning to TRBD2. The CDR3 has 14 amino acids. The junction had 11 bases not matched to a gene; V was cut back by 8 bases and J by 7 bases. Germline V gene data show CDR1 as MNHNS and CDR2 as SASEGT.

V gene TRBV4-1 combines with J gene TRBJ1-4, with D perhaps matching TRBD1 (5 bases). V dropped 0 bases and J dropped 4 bases, with 12 bases sitting between them. The CDR3 loop spans 16 amino acids. CDR1 is MGHRA and CDR2 is YSYEKL in the germline V gene. The CDR3, as DNA: TGCGCCAGCAGCCAAGAAGGGGAGGTTTTTAATGAAAAACTGTTTTTT. Translated, it gives CASSQEGEVFNEKLFF.

The CDR3 region is CASSLSQGGQETQYF. DNA of the CDR3: TGTGCCAGCAGCTTATCCCAGGGGGGCCAAGAGACCCAGTACTTC. The chain recombines TRBV11-3 with TRBJ2-5, with D possibly being TRBD1 (7 bases). V lost 2 bases and J lost 1, with 11 bases in between. The germline V gene has CDR1 SGHNT and CDR2 YENEEA. This CDR3 contains 15 residues.

This chain uses TRBV9 with TRBJ1-1; D gene uncertain. V lost 3 bases and J 3 bases, leaving 6 bases between the germline ends. This CDR3 spans 12 amino acids. CDR1 and CDR2 (germline): SGDLS, YYNGEE. CDR3: CASSEEDTEAFF. The CDR3 DNA follows: TGTGCCAGCAGCGAGGAGGACACTGAAGCTTTCTTT. Complete variable domain (other parts from reference TRBV9 and TRBJ1-1): DSGVTQTPKHLITATGQRVTLRCSPRSGDLSVYWYQQSLDQGLQFLIQYYNGEERAKGNILERFSAQQFPDLHSELNLSSLELGDSALYFCASSEEDTEAFFGQGTRLTVV.

The V and J genes are TRBV5-1 and TRBJ1-2; tentative D call: TRBD1 (5 bases). Germline V gene lookup returns CDR1 SGHRS and CDR2 YFSETQ. V lost 1 base, J lost 4 bases, and 14 bases lay in between. The CDR3 contains 15 residues. DNA for the CDR3: TGCGCCAGCAGCTTGTCCGGGGGTTCCGCCTATGGCTACACCTTC. It yields the protein CASSLSGGSAYGYTF.